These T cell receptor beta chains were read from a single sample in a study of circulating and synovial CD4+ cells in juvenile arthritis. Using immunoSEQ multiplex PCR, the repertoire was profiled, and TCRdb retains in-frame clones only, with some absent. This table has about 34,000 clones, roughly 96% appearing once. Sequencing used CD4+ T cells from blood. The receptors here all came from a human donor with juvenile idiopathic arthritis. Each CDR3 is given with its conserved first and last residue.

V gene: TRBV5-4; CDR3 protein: CASSLEGGRTGELFF
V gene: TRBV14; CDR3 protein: CASSPALARDTQYF
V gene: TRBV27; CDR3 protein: CASSLWGQNTEAFF
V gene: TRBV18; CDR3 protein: CASSPPGQKWNEQFF
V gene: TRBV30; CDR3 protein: CAWRDTSDNEQFF
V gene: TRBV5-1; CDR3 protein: CASSDRTGGEATQYF
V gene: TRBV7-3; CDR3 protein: CASSSGLAGAEQYF
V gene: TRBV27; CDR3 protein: CASSFRGADTQYF
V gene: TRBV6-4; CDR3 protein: CASSARPLDSLNSPLHF
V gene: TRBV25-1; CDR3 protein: CASRGTGNYGYTF
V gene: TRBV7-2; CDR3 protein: CASSLKPSNEQFF
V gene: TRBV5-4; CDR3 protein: CASSIRDRAGEQYF
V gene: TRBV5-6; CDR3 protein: CASSQGTGAYEQYF
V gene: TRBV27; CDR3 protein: CASSPGGGWTGVVSNQPQHF
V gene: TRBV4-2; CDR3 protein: CASAMGQSHYGYTF
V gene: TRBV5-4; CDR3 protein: CASSLLLAGPASTDTQYF
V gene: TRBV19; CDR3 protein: CASSPWRRPNTEAFF
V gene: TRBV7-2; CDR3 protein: CASSRLGKRGGSDTQYF
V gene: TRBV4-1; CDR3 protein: CASSPRTPGQTNYGYTF
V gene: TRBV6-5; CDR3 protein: CASSKRDYSTGELFF
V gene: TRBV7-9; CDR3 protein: CASSKPGLATDTQYF
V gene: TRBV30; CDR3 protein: CAWSGGGASEQFF
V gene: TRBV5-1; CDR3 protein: CASSLGFSSGGYEQFF
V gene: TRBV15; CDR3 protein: CATSPPSGSRLDTQYF
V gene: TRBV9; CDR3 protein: CASSVEPDYGYTF
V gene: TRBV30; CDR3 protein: CACLGLGAGELFF
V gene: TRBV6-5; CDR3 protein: CASSYRGGSQPQHF
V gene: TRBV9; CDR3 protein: CASSVQPGTSGTETQYF
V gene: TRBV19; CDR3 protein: CASNHLAGTEAFF
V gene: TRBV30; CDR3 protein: CAWDRVNKNTIYF
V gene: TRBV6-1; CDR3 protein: CASSATGPGTDTQYF
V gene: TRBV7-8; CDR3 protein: CASSSEGGRDYGYTF
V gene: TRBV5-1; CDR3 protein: CASSSDSGGVYGYTF
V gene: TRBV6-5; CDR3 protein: CASRLAGGGNNEQFF
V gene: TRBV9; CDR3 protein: CASSVTGVNTEAFF
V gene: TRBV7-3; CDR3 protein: CASSLGSSGGDQETQYF
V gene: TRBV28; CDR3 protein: CASSFVIFGASGRALGEQYF
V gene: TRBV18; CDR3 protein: CASSRTGGADTQYF
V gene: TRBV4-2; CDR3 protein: CASSQGDRGTTEAFF
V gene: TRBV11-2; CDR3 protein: CASSPRQTSYGYTF
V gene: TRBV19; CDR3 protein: CASKLWNTEAFF
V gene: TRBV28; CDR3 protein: CASSLHNPPSYTF
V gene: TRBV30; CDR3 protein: CAWTTRTGNGYTF
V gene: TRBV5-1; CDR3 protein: CASSLGWGTGPSYEQYF
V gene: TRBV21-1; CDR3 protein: CASSKEQGVESNQPQHF
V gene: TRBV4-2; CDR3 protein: CASSQGRAGSGNTIYF
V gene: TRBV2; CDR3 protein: CASSTDRGNQPQHF
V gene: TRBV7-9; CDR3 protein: CASSSAPGTRLTHEQYF
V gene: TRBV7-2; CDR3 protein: CASSAGLAGGVNEQFF